The 14 T cell receptor beta chains reported below all come from one sample, sequenced in a study of identical twins. MiXCR, applied by TCRdb to the 5' RACE reads, yields one record per CDR3 protein. Of about 520,000 distinct CDR3 sequences in the sample, around 20% were seen once. This sample was also put to use in a study of T cells expressing NK-cell markers.

The sequenced sample was CD4+ T cells sorted from blood. All receptors derive from a woman under 30 in good health.

This clonotype was seen more than once but under ten times. The chain employs TRBV3-1 and TRBJ2-1, with D tentatively TRBD1 (6 bases). The germline gives CDR1 LGHDT, CDR2 YNNKEL (reference sequence). V was cut by 4 bases and J by 9 bases, with 19 bases left in between. The CDR3 runs 15 residues. The CDR3 is CASSLGTSRRSEQFF. The CDR3 nucleotides read TGTGCCAGCAGCCTAGGGACAAGCCGGAGAAGTGAGCAGTTCTTC.

The chain couples TRBV2 to TRBJ2-1; 8 bases align to TRBD2. After removal of 7 bases from V and 0 bases from J, the junction contained 8 bases not matched to a gene. CDR1 is SNHLY and CDR2 is FYNNEI in the germline V gene. The CDR3 is 16 amino acids. The CDR3, as DNA: TGTGCCAGCAAAATAGCGGGGTCAGGCTCCTACAATGAGCAGTTCTTC. It is translated as CASKIAGSGSYNEQFF.

V gene TRBV7-2 combines with J gene TRBJ2-6; D uncertain. Trimming stripped 2 bases from V and 0 bases from J, with 8 bases between. This CDR3 spans 16 amino acids. Germline-derived CDR1 and CDR2 are SGHTA and FQGNSA. The CDR3 sequence is CASSLQAGSGANVLTF. The DNA of the CDR3 is TGTGCCAGCAGCTTACAGGCCGGCTCTGGGGCCAACGTCCTGACTTTC.

This clonotype was counted once. The rearrangement joins TRBV11-2 to TRBJ2-1; no reliable D call. In germline, CDR1 is SGHAT, CDR2 FQNNGV. The CDR3 is 15 residues long. The V end lost 5 bases, the J end lost 0 bases, and 11 bases lay between the germline ends. The CDR3 protein is CASSQTESSYNEQFF. The CDR3 DNA sequence: TGTGCCAGCAGCCAGACCGAAAGCTCCTACAATGAGCAGTTCTTC.

The count of this clonotype is one. The chain joins TRBV12-3 or TRBV12-4 to TRBJ2-7; 8 bases agree with TRBD1. The J segment lost 4 bases and the V segment lost 3 bases, leaving 5 bases of the junction unmatched. The CDR3 totals 14 residues. The CDR3 bases are TGTGCCAGCAGTTTTACAGGGGGAGAATACGAGCAGTACTTC. It specifies CASSFTGGEYEQYF.

This clonotype appeared many times. The V and J genes are TRBV5-1 and TRBJ2-3; D unresolved. The CDR3 spans 14 residues. Deletions cut 4 bases from V and 1 base from J, with 10 bases between. Germline V gene sequence: CDR1 SGHRS, CDR2 YFSETQ. CDR3 DNA: TGCGCCAGCAGCGTAAGTCCACGCACAGATACGCAGTATTTT. This sequence encodes CASSVSPRTDTQYF.

V is TRBV7-6 and J is TRBJ2-7, with D possibly matching TRBD2 (6 bases). CDR1 and CDR2 (germline): SGHVS, FNYEAQ. V dropped 3 bases and J dropped 7 bases, with 10 bases sitting between them. The CDR3 runs to 12 residues. In nucleotides, the CDR3 is TGTGCCAGCAGCTTTGCCGGGACTGAGCAGTACTTC. Its protein product is CASSFAGTEQYF.

This rearrangement joins TRBV7-6 to TRBJ2-3; D gene ambiguous. This CDR3 is 15 amino acids long. V was pared by 5 bases and J by 5 bases, with 17 bases between. Germline CDR1 is SGHVS and CDR2 is FNYEAQ. In nucleotides, the CDR3 is TGTGCCAGCAGCACATTTTATAAGGCCAAAGATACGCAGTATTTT. As protein: CASSTFYKAKDTQYF.

The CDR3 DNA follows: TGTGCCACCTCGGATTCTAGCGGGAGGGCGCATGAGCAGTTCTTC. Protein sequence: CATSDSSGRAHEQFF. V is TRBV6-2 or TRBV6-3 and J is TRBJ2-1; TRBD2 aligns across 12 bases. Germline V gene data show CDR1 as MNHEY and CDR2 as SVGEGT. Unmatched junction bases numbered 12, after V lost 10 bases and J lost 8 bases. There are 15 residues in the CDR3.

There are many counts of this clonotype. The chain uses TRBV20-1 and TRBJ1-1; TRBD1 is a possible D gene (6 bases). CDR3 length equals 14 residues. CDR1 is DFQATT, CDR2 SNEGSKA, per germline (reference sequence). Trimming took off 6 bases at V and 1 base at J, with 15 bases between the two ends. The chain's CDR3 is CSAEDRRQNTEAFF. The CDR3 DNA is TGCAGTGCCGAAGACAGGAGGCAGAACACTGAAGCTTTCTTT.

Only a few counts were recorded for this clonotype. The V and J genes are TRBV29-1 and TRBJ2-7; D is perhaps TRBD1 (6 bases). The CDR3 has 11 residues. Germline-derived CDR1 and CDR2 are SQVTM and ANQGSEA. Between the trimmed V and J ends, which lost 8 bases and 6 bases, there was a span of 14 bases. Here the CDR3 reads CSTMDSAEQYF. As DNA, the CDR3 is TGCAGCACAATGGACAGTGCCGAGCAGTACTTC.

The gene calls are TRBV5-1 and TRBJ2-3, with D hard to call. CDR3 length: 14 amino acids. V was cut by 1 base and J by 2 bases, with 8 bases left in between. Germline CDR1 SGHRS, CDR2 YFSETQ. CDR3: CASSLLPNTDTQYF. For the CDR3, the DNA is TGCGCCAGCAGCTTGCTTCCCAACACAGATACGCAGTATTTT.

This clonotype was detected a few times. V gene TRBV7-9 combines with J gene TRBJ2-4; TRBD1 matches at 9 bases. This CDR3 is built from 14 residues. Per the germline V gene, CDR1 is SEHNR and CDR2 is FQNEAQ (reference sequence). Trimming removed 5 bases from V and 10 bases from J; junction bases left unmatched: 9. The CDR3 DNA reads as TGTGCCAGCAGCCCGGGGACAGGGCAAGGAATTCAGTACTTC. It codes for CASSPGTGQGIQYF.

This sequence joins TRBV11-2 and TRBJ2-2; D not resolved. The CDR3 totals 13 residues. V lost 5 bases, J lost 7 bases, and 11 bases lay in between. Germline CDR1 is SGHAT and CDR2 is FQNNGV. DNA for the CDR3: TGTGCCAGCAGCCCCAGTATGGACGGGGAGCTGTTTTTT. Its translation is CASSPSMDGELFF.